This note documents a single T cell receptor (beta chain) sequence. The data were obtained in a study of blood T cell repertoires in COVID-19. Study details: Nucleic acid was either cDNA or gDNA, and it came from T cells, B-cell-depleted T cells, or PBMCs.

TCRdb keeps only in-frame clones here, not all; method: immunoSEQ multiplex PCR. The sample yields roughly 39,000 clones, 85% to 90% seen once. Losses at the gene ends were 2 bases for V and 7 bases for J; bases not matched to a gene: 8. CDR1 and CDR2 from the germline V gene are GTSNPN and SVGIG (reference sequence). This CDR3 has 15 residues. The receptor was isolated from a man in his sixties with acute or convalescent COVID-19. The rearrangement links TRBV30 to TRBJ2-1; 10 bases map to TRBD2. Specimen: peripheral blood. The CDR3 loop reads CAWSRKRGGFNEQFF. CDR3 nucleotide sequence: TGTGCCTGGAGTAGGAAGCGGGGGGGCTTTAATGAGCAGTTCTTC.